Given below is one TCR beta chain in context. This clonotype has only a few counts. What antigen it recognizes has not been identified. The sample holds no much larger clone one base away, and base qualities are not on file. This sample is part of a study of identical twins (dated by TCRdb to the mid-2010s). For context, the study as a whole: To test whether fetal clonotypes persist, the study used deep sequencing on TCR alpha and beta repertoires from monozygotic twins, unrelated adults of various ages, and cord blood. To rule out contamination, the twin experiments were replicated at different times with different library preparation protocols. The study at large found these results: Excess twin sharing in beta out-of-frame sequences was weaker because fewer shared sequences lowered the signal-to-noise ratio. Out-of-frame TCR alpha sharing in monozygotic twins was systematically underestimated by recombination models, whereas sharing between unrelated individuals was in agreement with the recombination models. Compared with coincidental sharing between unrelated individuals, out-of-frame TCR alpha sequences shared between twins showed an excess of sequences with low generation probability. Fewer insertions were carried by abundant cord blood beta clonotypes; a weaker similar trend was observed in young adult naive repertoires, while no such trend was observed in memory repertoires. Invariant T cells such as MAIT and iNKT could partly confound zero-insertion analyses, although diverse VJ usage argued against such confounding for most clonotypes. Conclusions relied on cross-sectional statistical analysis, since the same donors could not be followed over many years.

The CDR3, cysteine through phenylalanine, is 15 amino acids long. Only CDR3 DNA is held: 45 bases, read in frame from base 1. CDR1 SGHTA and CDR2 FQGTGA are derived from the germline V gene. V is reduced by 1 base and J by 6 bases, leaving a spacing of 13 bases between them. All donors were healthy Caucasians. Miltenyi CD45RO+ enrichment and human naive T-cell isolation kits were used to isolate memory (CD45RO+) and naive T cells from PBMC. Library method: 5' RACE. The listed sequencing device is Illumina HiSeq 2000. A universal primer binding site was added through template switching, and the final cDNA carried a unique molecular identifier so that TCR cDNA molecules could be counted accurately. First-strand cDNA for TCR alpha and beta chains was synthesized from specific primers in the conserved constant-segment region. To control for contamination, every cDNA library carried two barcodes: a SMART-Mk sample barcode plus Illumina barcodes. TruSeq adapter sequences and Illumina sample barcodes were added in two successive PCR steps. The Illumina HiSeq platform was used with custom primers to sequence TCR alpha and beta cDNA libraries. On the study's bioinformatics: Raw reads were processed with MiGEC to extract unique molecular identifiers, and MiXCR was used to determine CDR3 positions. Recombination models were inferred per individual with the repgenHMM and IGoR tools using an EM algorithm. Shared clonotype analysis was performed with the tcR package in R, normalizing sharing by the product of cloneset sizes. Out-of-frame nonproductive sequences were analyzed to study raw recombination free of thymic and clonal selection effects. TCRdb ran its own pipeline on the public reads, namely fastp trimming at Q25 and MiXCR clone calling, and kept in-frame beta chains. All rows with the same CDR3 protein become a single entry with the most common DNA and genes. The V and J calls, along with clone size, are taken from TCRdb and not from the paper's own processing. In this sample the table shows roughly 250,000 distinct CDR3 sequences, over 13% of which occur a single time. In total, the top ten clones hold approximately 8.2% of the sample.

The sample comprised memory (CD45RO+) T cells sorted from blood. What this sample's cell subset or site label stands for: CD45RO+ enriched T cells. This sequence originates from a woman aged 18-30 years in good health. The rearrangement joined TRBV7-3 to TRBJ2-1; TRBD1 might be the D gene, on 6 matching bases. The nucleotide sequence is given as TGTGCCAGCAGCTTAAACCCCGGCAGGGGCAATGAGCAGTTCTTC. It is translated as CASSLNPGRGNEQFF. With all but the CDR3 taken from the reference TRBV7-3 and TRBJ2-1 genes, the full variable domain is: GAGVSQTPSNKVTEKGKYVELRCDPISGHTALYWYRQSLGQGPEFLIYFQGTGAADDSGLPNDRFFAVRPEGSVSTLKIQRTERGDSAVYLCASSLNPGRGNEQFFGPGTRLTVL.